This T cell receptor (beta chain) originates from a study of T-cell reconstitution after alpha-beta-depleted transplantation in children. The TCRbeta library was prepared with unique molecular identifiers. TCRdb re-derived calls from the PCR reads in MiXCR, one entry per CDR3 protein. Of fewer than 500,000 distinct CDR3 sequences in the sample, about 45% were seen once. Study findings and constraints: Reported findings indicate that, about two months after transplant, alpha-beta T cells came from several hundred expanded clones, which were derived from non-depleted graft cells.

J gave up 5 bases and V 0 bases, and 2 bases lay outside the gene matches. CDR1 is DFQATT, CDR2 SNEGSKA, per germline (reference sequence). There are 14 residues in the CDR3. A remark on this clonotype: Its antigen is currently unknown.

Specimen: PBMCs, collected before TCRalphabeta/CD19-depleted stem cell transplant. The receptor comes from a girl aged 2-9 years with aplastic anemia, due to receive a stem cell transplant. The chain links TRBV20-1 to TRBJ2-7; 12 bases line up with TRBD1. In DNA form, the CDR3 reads TGCAGTGCTAGAGATGGGACAGGGGGCCACGAGCAGTACTTC. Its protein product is CSARDGTGGHEQYF.